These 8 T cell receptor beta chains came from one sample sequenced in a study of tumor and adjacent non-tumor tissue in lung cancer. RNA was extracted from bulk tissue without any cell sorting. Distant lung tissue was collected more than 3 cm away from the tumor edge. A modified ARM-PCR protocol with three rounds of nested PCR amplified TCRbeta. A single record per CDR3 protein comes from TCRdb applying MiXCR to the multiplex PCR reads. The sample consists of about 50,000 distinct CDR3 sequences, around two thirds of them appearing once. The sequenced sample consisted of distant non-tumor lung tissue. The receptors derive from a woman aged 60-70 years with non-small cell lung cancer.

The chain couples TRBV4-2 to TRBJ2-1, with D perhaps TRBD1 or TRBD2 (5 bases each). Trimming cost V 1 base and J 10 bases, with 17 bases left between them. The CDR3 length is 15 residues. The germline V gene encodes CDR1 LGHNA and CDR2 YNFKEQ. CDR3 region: CASSQGGASRVEQFF. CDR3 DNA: TGTGCCAGCAGCCAAGGTGGGGCTAGCCGGGTGGAGCAGTTCTTC.

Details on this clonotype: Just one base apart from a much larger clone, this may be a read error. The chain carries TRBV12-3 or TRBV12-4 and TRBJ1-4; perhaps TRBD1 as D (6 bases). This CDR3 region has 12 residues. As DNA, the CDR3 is TGTGTCAGCAGTCCCGGACAGGAAAAACTGTTTTTT. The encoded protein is CVSSPGQEKLFF.

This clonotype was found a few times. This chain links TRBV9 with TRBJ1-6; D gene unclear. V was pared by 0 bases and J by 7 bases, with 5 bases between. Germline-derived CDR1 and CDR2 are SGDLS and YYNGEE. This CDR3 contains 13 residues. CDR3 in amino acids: CASSVEWNSPLHF. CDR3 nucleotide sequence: TGTGCCAGCAGCGTAGAGTGGAATTCACCCCTCCACTTT.

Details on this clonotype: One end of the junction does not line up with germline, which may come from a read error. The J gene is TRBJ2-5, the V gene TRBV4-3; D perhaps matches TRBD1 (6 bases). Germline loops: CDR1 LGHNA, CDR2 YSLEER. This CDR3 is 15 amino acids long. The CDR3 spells CASSRHRDTLETQYF. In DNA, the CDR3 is TGCGCTAGCAGCCGACACCGGGACACACTAGAGACCCAGTACTTC.

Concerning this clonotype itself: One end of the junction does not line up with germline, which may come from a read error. CDR3 in DNA: TGCGCCAGCAGCTTGGGGACCGATGAGAGAAACATTCGGTACTTT. Residues: CASSLGTDERNIRYF. The chain links TRBV4-3 to TRBJ2-4; the D gene could be TRBD1 or TRBD2 (5 bases each). The germline V gene encodes CDR1 LGHNA and CDR2 YSLEER. The CDR3 is made up of 15 amino acids.

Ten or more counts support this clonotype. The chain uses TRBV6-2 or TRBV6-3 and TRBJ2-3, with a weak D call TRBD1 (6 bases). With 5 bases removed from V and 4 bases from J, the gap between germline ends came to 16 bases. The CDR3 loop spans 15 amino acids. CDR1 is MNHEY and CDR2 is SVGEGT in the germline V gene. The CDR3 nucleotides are TGTGCCAGCAGTCCGGACGAGGGGGTGGCAGATACGCAGTATTTT. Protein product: CASSPDEGVADTQYF.

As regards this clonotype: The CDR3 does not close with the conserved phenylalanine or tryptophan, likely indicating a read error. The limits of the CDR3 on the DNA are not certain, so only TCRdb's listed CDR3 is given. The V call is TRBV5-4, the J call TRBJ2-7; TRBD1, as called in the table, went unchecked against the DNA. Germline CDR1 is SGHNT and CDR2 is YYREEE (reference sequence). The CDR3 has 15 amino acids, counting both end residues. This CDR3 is CASSRPGTGVHEQHC.

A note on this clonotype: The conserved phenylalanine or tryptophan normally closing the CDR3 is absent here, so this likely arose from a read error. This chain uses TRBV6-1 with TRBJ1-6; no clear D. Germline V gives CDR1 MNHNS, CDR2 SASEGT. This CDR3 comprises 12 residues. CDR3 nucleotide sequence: TGTGCTGGGAGGCGGGCCAATTCACCCCTCCACTGT. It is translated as CAGRRANSPLHC.